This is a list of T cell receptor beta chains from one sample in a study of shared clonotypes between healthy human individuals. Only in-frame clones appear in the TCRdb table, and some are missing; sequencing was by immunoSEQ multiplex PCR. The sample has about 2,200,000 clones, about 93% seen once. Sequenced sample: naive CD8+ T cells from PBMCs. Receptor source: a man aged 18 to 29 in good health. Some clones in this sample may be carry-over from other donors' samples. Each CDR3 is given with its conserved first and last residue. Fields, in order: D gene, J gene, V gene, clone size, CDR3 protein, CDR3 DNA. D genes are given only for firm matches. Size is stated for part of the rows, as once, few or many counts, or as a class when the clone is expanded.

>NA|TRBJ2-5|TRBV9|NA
CASSVEGWETQYF
TGTGCCAGCAGCGTAGAGGGGTGGGAGACCCAGTACTTC
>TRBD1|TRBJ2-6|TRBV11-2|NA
CASYDRASSGANVLTF
TGTGCCAGCTATGACAGGGCCAGCTCTGGGGCCAACGTCCTGACTTTC
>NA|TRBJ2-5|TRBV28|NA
CASSFSGIQETQYF
TGTGCCAGCAGTTTTAGTGGGATCCAAGAGACCCAGTACTTC
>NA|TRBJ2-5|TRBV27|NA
CASSLSGRRPLETQYF
TGTGCCAGCAGTTTGAGTGGGCGTAGGCCTTTAGAGACCCAGTACTTC
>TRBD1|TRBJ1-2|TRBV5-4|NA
CASSLRQGGPNYGYTF
TGTGCCAGCAGCTTACGCCAGGGGGGCCCTAACTATGGCTACACCTTC
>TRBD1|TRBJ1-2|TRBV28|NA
CATQDRGLTNYGYTF
TGTGCCACCCAGGACAGGGGACTTACTAACTATGGCTACACCTTC
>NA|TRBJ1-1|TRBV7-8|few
CASNPTVNTEAFF
TGTGCCAGCAACCCGACAGTAAACACTGAAGCTTTCTTT
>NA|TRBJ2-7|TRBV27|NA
CASSLGCFSYEQYF
TGTGCCAGCAGTTTAGGCTGTTTCTCCTACGAGCAGTACTTC
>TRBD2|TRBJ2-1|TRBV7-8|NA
CASIGGRGNEQFF
TGTGCCAGCATCGGCGGGAGGGGTAATGAGCAGTTCTTC
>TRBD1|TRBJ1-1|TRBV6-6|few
CASSRPKGANTEAFF
TGTGCCAGCAGTCGTCCTAAGGGGGCGAACACTGAAGCTTTCTTT
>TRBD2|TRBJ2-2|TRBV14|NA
CASSQRTSGRSRELFF
TGTGCCAGCAGCCAACGGACTAGCGGGAGGTCACGGGAGCTGTTTTTT
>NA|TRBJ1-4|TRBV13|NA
CASSYNRAAEKLFF
TGTGCCAGCAGCTATAACAGGGCGGCTGAAAAACTGTTTTTT
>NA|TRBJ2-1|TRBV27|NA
CASRVQGSYNEQFF
TGTGCCAGCAGGGTACAAGGCTCCTACAATGAGCAGTTCTTC
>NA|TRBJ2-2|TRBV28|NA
CASTGTGRGKTGELFF
TGTGCCAGCACCGGTACGGGCAGGGGTAAAACCGGGGAGCTGTTTTTT
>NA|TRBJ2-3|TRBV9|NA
CASSVGERASTDTQYF
TGTGCCAGCAGCGTAGGTGAGCGGGCGAGCACAGATACGCAGTATTTT
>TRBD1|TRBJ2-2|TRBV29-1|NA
CSVDPDRGRGGELFF
TGCAGCGTTGACCCGGACAGGGGGCGCGGTGGGGAGCTGTTTTTT
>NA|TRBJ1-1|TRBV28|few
CASINSRGKVNTEAFF
TGTGCCAGCATTAATTCTAGGGGTAAAGTGAACACTGAAGCTTTCTTT
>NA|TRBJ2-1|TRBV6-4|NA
CASSEKGWGRREQFF
TGTGCCAGCAGTGAGAAGGGGTGGGGGCGAAGGGAGCAGTTCTTC
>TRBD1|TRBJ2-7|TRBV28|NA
CASIQDRLSYEQYF
TGTGCCAGCATCCAGGACAGGCTCTCCTACGAGCAGTACTTC
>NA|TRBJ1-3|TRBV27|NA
CASSPRTAGNTIYF
TGTGCCAGCAGTCCCCGGACAGCTGGAAACACCATATATTTT
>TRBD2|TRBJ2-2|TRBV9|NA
CASSPQGRGNTGELFF
TGTGCCAGCAGCCCCCAAGGGAGGGGGAACACCGGGGAGCTGTTTTTT
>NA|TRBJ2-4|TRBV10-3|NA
CAISEGPGGLDIQYF
TGTGCCATCAGTGAGGGGCCGGGGGGCCTGGACATTCAGTACTTC
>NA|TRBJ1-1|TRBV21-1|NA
CASSGLPRRSDVGEAFF
TGTGCCAGCAGCGGCCTCCCTCGCAGGTCAGATGTAGGTGAAGCTTTCTTT
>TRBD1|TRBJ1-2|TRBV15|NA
CATSNDRGGYTF
TGTGCCACCAGCAACGACAGGGGTGGCTACACCTTC
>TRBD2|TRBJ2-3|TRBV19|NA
CASRGLAGNFGERGDTQYF
TGTGCCAGTAGGGGACTAGCGGGGAACTTTGGGGAACGTGGAGATACGCAGTATTTT
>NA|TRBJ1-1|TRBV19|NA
CASRGGKEAFF
TGTGCCAGTAGAGGGGGAAAGGAAGCTTTCTTT
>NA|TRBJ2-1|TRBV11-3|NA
CASSLGVGNYNEQFF
TGTGCCAGCAGCTTAGGGGTGGGTAACTACAATGAGCAGTTCTTC
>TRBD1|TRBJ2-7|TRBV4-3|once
CASSQEQGAAYEQYF
TGCGCCAGCAGCCAAGAGCAGGGGGCAGCTTACGAGCAGTACTTC